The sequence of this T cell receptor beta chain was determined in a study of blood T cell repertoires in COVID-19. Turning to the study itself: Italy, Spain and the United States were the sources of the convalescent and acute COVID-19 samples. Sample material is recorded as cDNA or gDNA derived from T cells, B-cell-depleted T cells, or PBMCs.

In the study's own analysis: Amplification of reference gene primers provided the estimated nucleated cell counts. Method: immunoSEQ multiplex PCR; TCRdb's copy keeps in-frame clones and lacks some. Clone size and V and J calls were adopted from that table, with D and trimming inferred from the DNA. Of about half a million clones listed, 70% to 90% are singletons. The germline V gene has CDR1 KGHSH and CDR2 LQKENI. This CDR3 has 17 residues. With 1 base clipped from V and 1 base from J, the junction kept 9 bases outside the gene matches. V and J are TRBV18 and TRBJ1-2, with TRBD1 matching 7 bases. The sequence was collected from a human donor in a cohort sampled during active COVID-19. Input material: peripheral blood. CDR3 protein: CASSPQGTAMLNYGYTF. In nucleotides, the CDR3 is TGTGCCAGCTCACCACAAGGGACAGCGATGCTTAACTATGGCTACACCTTC.